This TCR beta chain was retrieved from a study of molecular identifiers for immune sequencing clone quantification. Methods described previously were used for bulk TCR libraries, and listed TCR primers were applied. TCRdb used MiXCR to reprocess the PCR reads, holding one entry per CDR3 protein. The data contain 350,000 or so distinct CDR3 sequences, around 21% of them singletons. The table lists this clonotype with many counts. Its antigen remains unknown. This CDR3 contains 15 residues. V shed 5 bases and J 2 bases; nucleotides not matched to a gene: 6. General study findings and limits: Barcode collisions between identical TCR molecules could shrink estimates of highly expanded clone sizes.

The material sequenced was naive CD8+ T cells from blood, with Jurkat cell RNA spiked in. Subset specified: FACS-sorted CD8+CD4-CCR7+CD45RA+ naive T cells. This receptor was identified in a human donor in good health. Some libraries in this study had Jurkat cell RNA spiked in. The rearrangement uses TRBV12-3 or TRBV12-4 and TRBJ1-5; TRBD1 matches at 7 bases. The CDR3: CASSPDRVGNQPQHF. CDR3 sequence (DNA): TGTGCCAGCAGTCCCGACAGGGTGGGCAATCAGCCCCAGCATTTT.